Listed below are T cell receptor beta chains from one sample, sequenced in a study of blood T cells in healthy people across ages. TCRdb re-called the 5' RACE reads with MiXCR, one entry per CDR3 protein. This table has hundreds of thousands of distinct CDR3 sequences, approximately 30% appearing once. Input material: blood. These receptors were collected from a woman aged 80 or over in good health. The CDR3 runs from the conserved cysteine through the conserved F or W. D genes are given only for firm matches. Part of the rows lack a size; the others show once, few, many or a class for expanded clones.

J gene: TRBJ2-1; V gene: TRBV7-3; clone size: -; D gene: TRBD2; CDR3 DNA: TGTGCCAGCAGCCCTCGACTAGCGGGGGTGTCCTCGAATGAGCAGTTCTTC; CDR3 protein: CASSPRLAGVSSNEQFF
J gene: TRBJ1-5; V gene: TRBV9; clone size: once; D gene: -; CDR3 DNA: TGTGCCAGCAGCGCCGAGCAAAATCAGCCCCAGCATTTT; CDR3 protein: CASSAEQNQPQHF
J gene: TRBJ2-7; V gene: TRBV10-3; clone size: many; D gene: -; CDR3 DNA: TGTGCCACCGCATATGGGGGCTCCTACGAGCAGTACTTC; CDR3 protein: CATAYGGSYEQYF
J gene: TRBJ2-1; V gene: TRBV6-5; clone size: -; D gene: TRBD2; CDR3 DNA: TGTGCCAGCAGTTCATACACCCAGACTAGCGGGAACCCCTCCTACAATGAGCAGTTCTTC; CDR3 protein: CASSSYTQTSGNPSYNEQFF
J gene: TRBJ2-7; V gene: TRBV5-1; clone size: many; D gene: -; CDR3 DNA: TGCGCCAGCAGCCGGGGGACCGGGATACCCGACGAGCAGTACTTC; CDR3 protein: CASSRGTGIPDEQYF
J gene: TRBJ2-6; V gene: TRBV30; clone size: many; D gene: TRBD1; CDR3 DNA: TGTGCCTGGTTCCGGGACAGGGGATTCTCTGGGGCCAACGTCCTGACTTTC; CDR3 protein: CAWFRDRGFSGANVLTF
J gene: TRBJ2-6; V gene: TRBV20-1; clone size: many; D gene: TRBD1; CDR3 DNA: TGCAGTGCCACGGGACAGGGGGCGCCTGGGGCCAACGTCCTGACTTTC; CDR3 protein: CSATGQGAPGANVLTF
J gene: TRBJ2-1; V gene: TRBV7-9; clone size: -; D gene: TRBD1; CDR3 DNA: TGTGCCAGCAGCTTACACGACAGGGGGGCGAACAATGAGCAGTTCTTC; CDR3 protein: CASSLHDRGANNEQFF
J gene: TRBJ2-7; V gene: TRBV28; clone size: -; D gene: -; CDR3 DNA: TGTGCCAGCACCACTACCCGGGAGCTCTACGAGCAGTACTTC; CDR3 protein: CASTTTRELYEQYF
J gene: TRBJ2-7; V gene: TRBV19; clone size: -; D gene: TRBD2; CDR3 DNA: TGTGCCAGTAGTATAGGACTAGCGGGGGCCTACAATGAGCAGTACTTC; CDR3 protein: CASSIGLAGAYNEQYF
J gene: TRBJ2-1; V gene: TRBV27; clone size: many; D gene: -; CDR3 DNA: TGTGCCAGCAGTCCCGAGGGGACGAAATCCTACAATGAGCAGTTCTTC; CDR3 protein: CASSPEGTKSYNEQFF
J gene: TRBJ2-5; V gene: TRBV24-1; clone size: many; D gene: TRBD2; CDR3 DNA: TGTGCCACCAGTGACCCCACTAGCGGGGAAGAGACCCAGTACTTC; CDR3 protein: CATSDPTSGEETQYF
J gene: TRBJ1-2; V gene: TRBV10-3; clone size: many; D gene: -; CDR3 DNA: TGTGCCATCAGTAAGGATGGGGACTATGGCTACACCTTC; CDR3 protein: CAISKDGDYGYTF
J gene: TRBJ2-5; V gene: TRBV9; clone size: many; D gene: TRBD1; CDR3 DNA: TGTGCCAGCAGCGCCAATACAGGGGGAGAGACCCAGTACTTC; CDR3 protein: CASSANTGGETQYF
J gene: TRBJ1-1; V gene: TRBV5-1; clone size: many; D gene: TRBD1; CDR3 DNA: TGCGCCAGCAGCTCGTGGACAGGCGAGAACACTGAAGCTTTCTTT; CDR3 protein: CASSSWTGENTEAFF
J gene: TRBJ2-7; V gene: TRBV20-1; clone size: many; D gene: -; CDR3 DNA: TGCAGTGCTACGCTTACTAGGGACGAGCAGTACTTC; CDR3 protein: CSATLTRDEQYF
J gene: TRBJ2-5; V gene: TRBV2; clone size: -; D gene: -; CDR3 DNA: TGTGCCAGCAGCGCCCGGCGACGCGGGGCTCAAGAGACCCAGTACTTC; CDR3 protein: CASSARRRGAQETQYF
J gene: TRBJ1-2; V gene: TRBV10-3; clone size: many; D gene: TRBD1; CDR3 DNA: TGTGCCATCAGTTGGGACAGCGATGGCTACACCTTC; CDR3 protein: CAISWDSDGYTF
J gene: TRBJ2-3; V gene: TRBV12-3/TRBV12-4; clone size: -; D gene: TRBD2; CDR3 DNA: TGTGCCAGCAGGAGAGGGACTAGCGGCACAGATACGCAGTATTTT; CDR3 protein: CASRRGTSGTDTQYF
J gene: TRBJ1-2; V gene: TRBV20-1; clone size: many; D gene: -; CDR3 DNA: TGCAGTGCTATTGGCGAGAATTATAACTATGGCTACACCTTC; CDR3 protein: CSAIGENYNYGYTF
J gene: TRBJ1-1; V gene: TRBV7-2; clone size: many; D gene: TRBD1; CDR3 DNA: TGTGCCAGCAGACCGGGACAGTTGAACACTGAAGCTTTCTTT; CDR3 protein: CASRPGQLNTEAFF
J gene: TRBJ1-2; V gene: TRBV13; clone size: -; D gene: TRBD1; CDR3 DNA: TGTGCCAGCAGCTTAGGCCGGGGACAGGGGAGCTATGGCTACACCTTC; CDR3 protein: CASSLGRGQGSYGYTF
J gene: TRBJ1-5; V gene: TRBV20-1; clone size: many; D gene: TRBD1; CDR3 DNA: TGCAGTGCTGGACAGGGCGTTAGGCCCCAGCATTTT; CDR3 protein: CSAGQGVRPQHF
J gene: TRBJ1-1; V gene: TRBV27; clone size: -; D gene: TRBD1; CDR3 DNA: TGTGCCAGCAGTTCTCCGGGACAGGGGTTAACTACGGGCACTGAAGCTTTCTTT; CDR3 protein: CASSSPGQGLTTGTEAFF
J gene: TRBJ2-1; V gene: TRBV5-1; clone size: many; D gene: TRBD1; CDR3 DNA: TGCGCCAGCAGTCGATCCCCCGGGACAGTATCTTACAATGAGCAGTTCTTC; CDR3 protein: CASSRSPGTVSYNEQFF
J gene: TRBJ1-5; V gene: TRBV7-2; clone size: -; D gene: -; CDR3 DNA: TGTGCCAGCAGCTTAGGCCTTTGGCAGCCCCAGCATTTT; CDR3 protein: CASSLGLWQPQHF
J gene: TRBJ2-7; V gene: TRBV6-5; clone size: -; D gene: TRBD1; CDR3 DNA: TGTGCCAGCAGTTCCGGACAGGGGACCCCCTACGAGCAGTACTTC; CDR3 protein: CASSSGQGTPYEQYF
J gene: TRBJ1-1; V gene: TRBV7-9; clone size: -; D gene: -; CDR3 DNA: TGTGCCAGCAGCTCCCGGGATGAAGCTTTCTTT; CDR3 protein: CASSSRDEAFF
J gene: TRBJ2-1; V gene: TRBV7-9; clone size: many; D gene: TRBD1; CDR3 DNA: TGTGCCAGCAGCGAGGACAGGGGTGGGAATGAGCAGTTCTTC; CDR3 protein: CASSEDRGGNEQFF
J gene: TRBJ1-2; V gene: TRBV6-6; clone size: -; D gene: TRBD1; CDR3 DNA: TGTGCCAGCAGTTTTAGGCCAGGGGGCGCTAACTATGGCTACACCTTC; CDR3 protein: CASSFRPGGANYGYTF
J gene: TRBJ2-4; V gene: TRBV6-6; clone size: -; D gene: TRBD1; CDR3 DNA: TGTGCCAGCAGTTACCCGGGACAGGGGATGGATGAGCAGTACTTC; CDR3 protein: CASSYPGQGMDEQYF
J gene: TRBJ2-1; V gene: TRBV7-6; clone size: many; D gene: -; CDR3 DNA: TGTGCCAGCAGCTTATCGCGACGATACAATGAGCAGTTCTTC; CDR3 protein: CASSLSRRYNEQFF